This is a list of T cell receptor beta chains from one sample in a study of T cells in Graves' hyperthyroidism and ophthalmopathy. A single record per CDR3 protein comes from TCRdb applying MiXCR to the multiplex PCR reads. The sample holds about 500,000 distinct CDR3 sequences, about 16% seen once. What was sequenced was blood. The receptors were gathered from a woman in her twenties or thirties with Graves' ophthalmopathy. CDR3s include the opening cysteine and the closing phenylalanine or tryptophan. Each record gives: V gene, J gene, CDR3 protein.

TRBV7-9	TRBJ2-7	CASSSADGYTYEQYF
TRBV3-2	TRBJ1-5	CASSRRGPNQPQHF
TRBV6-1	TRBJ1-2	CASGPRGSDYGYTF
TRBV28	TRBJ1-6	CASWDRLNSPLHF
TRBV29-1	TRBJ2-7	CSVKLAGGPSEQYF
TRBV19	TRBJ2-3	CASSISLAGDTDTQYF
TRBV20-1	TRBJ2-7	CSAQGEGYEQYF
TRBV9	TRBJ2-4	CASSVDPSQGTKNIQYF
TRBV10-3	TRBJ1-2	CAISESQTDYGYTF
TRBV7-2	TRBJ2-7	CASSLDSFIYEQYF
TRBV28	TRBJ2-7	CASSFSGRPEQYF
TRBV28	TRBJ2-7	CASFPQGATLYEQYF
TRBV5-1	TRBJ2-3	CASSLMASGSDTQYF
TRBV28	TRBJ1-4	CASAVGGTTNEKLFF
TRBV7-9	TRBJ1-2	CASSLGHIYGYTF
TRBV7-2	TRBJ1-1	CASSPAGVRNTEAFF
TRBV29-1	TRBJ1-2	CSGWTGTDGGHGYTF
TRBV4-2	TRBJ2-7	CASSQDGIGEQYF
TRBV9	TRBJ2-7	CASGPLKVSYEQYF
TRBV20-1	TRBJ1-3	CSAIRGRSGNTIYF
TRBV28	TRBJ1-5	CASSLLGNQPQHF
TRBV18	TRBJ2-4	CASSPGGKAIQYF
TRBV20-1	TRBJ2-7	CSAGTSGSMSYEQYF
TRBV9	TRBJ2-1	CASGLANNEQFF
TRBV7-9	TRBJ1-5	CASSPHTSGNQPQHF
TRBV2	TRBJ1-1	CASSLRDRRWGAEAFF
TRBV7-8	TRBJ2-1	CASSLVGGWPFF
TRBV20-1	TRBJ2-2	CSAGRHRNTGELFF
TRBV20-1	TRBJ2-7	CSARGDSYEQYF
TRBV28	TRBJ1-2	CASRPGQGNYGYTF
TRBV9	TRBJ2-1	CASSVADYNEQFF
TRBV7-2	TRBJ2-2	CASSPRTFGELFF
TRBV20-1	TRBJ2-3	CSAHRTSTGTDTQYF
TRBV20-1	TRBJ2-7	CSARDLGQGYEQYF
TRBV6-2/TRBV6-3	TRBJ2-1	CASSYPGTSKNEQFF
TRBV6-1	TRBJ2-5	CASSSEAGEYF
TRBV7-9	TRBJ1-2	CASSTSGQENYGYTF
TRBV6-2/TRBV6-3	TRBJ2-1	CATVPGQGPRVSYNEQFF
TRBV7-9	TRBJ1-6	CASSPNDSSSPLHF
TRBV11-2	TRBJ2-2	CASSPSGIHTGELLF
TRBV12-3/TRBV12-4	TRBJ2-1	CASSPLSWPGAYNEQFF
TRBV7-9	TRBJ2-1	CASSLGGLAGTYNEQFF
TRBV7-8	TRBJ2-1	CASTVSSYNEQFF
TRBV28	TRBJ1-1	CASRKQGADEAFF
TRBV9	TRBJ2-1	CASSVGGGAYNEQFF
TRBV20-1	TRBJ1-6	CSATALMHSPLHF
TRBV18	TRBJ2-7	CASSLTRPPDGEQYF
TRBV2	TRBJ2-3	CASRGASGSADTQYF
TRBV6-2/TRBV6-3	TRBJ1-3	CASSIWDSRSGNTIYF
TRBV27	TRBJ2-7	CASSLLGTTSYEQYF
TRBV2	TRBJ2-5	CASRRGGASQETQYF
TRBV13	TRBJ2-7	CASSPGQASSYEQYF
TRBV28	TRBJ2-5	CASSLGTGRYF
TRBV13	TRBJ1-4	CASSPRREYEKLFF
TRBV28	TRBJ1-6	CASSFPSVGRSDNSPLHF
TRBV5-1	TRBJ2-7	CASRQGQGLEQYF
TRBV6-2/TRBV6-3	TRBJ2-1	CASSAGTSGPSYNEQFF
TRBV5-6	TRBJ1-1	CASQGAHAEAFF
TRBV28	TRBJ2-1	CASSSLEGINDNEQFF